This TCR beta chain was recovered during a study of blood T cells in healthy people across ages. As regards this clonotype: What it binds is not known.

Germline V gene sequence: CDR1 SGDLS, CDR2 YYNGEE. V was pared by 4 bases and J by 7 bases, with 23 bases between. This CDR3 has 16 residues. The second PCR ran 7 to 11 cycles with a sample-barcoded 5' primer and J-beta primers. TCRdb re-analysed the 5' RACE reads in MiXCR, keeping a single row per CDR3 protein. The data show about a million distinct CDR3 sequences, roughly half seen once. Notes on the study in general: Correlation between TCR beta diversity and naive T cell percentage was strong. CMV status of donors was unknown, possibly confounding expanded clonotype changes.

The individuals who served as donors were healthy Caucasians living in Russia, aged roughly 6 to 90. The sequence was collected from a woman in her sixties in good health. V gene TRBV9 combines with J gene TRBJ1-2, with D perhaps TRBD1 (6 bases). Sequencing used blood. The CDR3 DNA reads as TGTGCCAGCAGCTCCAGTAAGGGGGGCGGCGTCGGTGGCTACACCTTC. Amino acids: CASSSSKGGGVGGYTF. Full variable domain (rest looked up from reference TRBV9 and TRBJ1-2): DSGVTQTPKHLITATGQRVTLRCSPRSGDLSVYWYQQSLDQGLQFLIQYYNGEERAKGNILERFSAQQFPDLHSELNLSSLELGDSALYFCASSSSKGGGVGGYTFGSGTRLTVV.